This TCR beta chain was documented in a study of T cell responses to AZD1222 COVID-19 vaccine. Comment on this clone: Its antigen is as yet unknown.

Study results and caveats: It should be noted that donors were predominantly white British and more often female, and clonal diversity was possibly underestimated.

The repertoire was sequenced with immunoSEQ multiplex PCR; TCRdb's copy has only in-frame clones and lacks some. The sample carries around 140,000 clones, approximately 92% recorded once. CDR1 SGHNT and CDR2 YENEEA come from the germline V gene. CDR3 length: 16 amino acids. V shed 1 base, J shed 4 bases, and the junction held 4 bases outside the gene matches. Sequences were derived from peripheral blood, sampled 28 days after the second AZD1222 dose. The V and J genes are TRBV11-3 and TRBJ2-1, with 10 bases identical to TRBD2. This TCR was sampled from an adult who received the AZD1222 COVID-19 vaccine. This CDR3 is CASSLGGTSVYNEQFF. DNA for the CDR3: TGTGCCAGCAGCTTAGGGGGGACTAGCGTTTACAATGAGCAGTTCTTC.